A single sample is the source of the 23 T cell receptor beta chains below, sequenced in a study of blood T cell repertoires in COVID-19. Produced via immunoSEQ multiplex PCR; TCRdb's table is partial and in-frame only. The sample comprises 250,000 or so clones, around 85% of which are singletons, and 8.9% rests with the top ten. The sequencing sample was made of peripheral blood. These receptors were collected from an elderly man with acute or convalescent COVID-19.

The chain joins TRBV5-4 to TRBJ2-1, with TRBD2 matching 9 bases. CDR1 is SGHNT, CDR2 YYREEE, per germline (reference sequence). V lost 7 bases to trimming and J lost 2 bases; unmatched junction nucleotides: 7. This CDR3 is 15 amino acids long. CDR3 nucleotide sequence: TGTGCCAGCGGCGGAGCGGGAGGCCCCTACAATGAGCAGTTCTTC. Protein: CASGGAGGPYNEQFF.

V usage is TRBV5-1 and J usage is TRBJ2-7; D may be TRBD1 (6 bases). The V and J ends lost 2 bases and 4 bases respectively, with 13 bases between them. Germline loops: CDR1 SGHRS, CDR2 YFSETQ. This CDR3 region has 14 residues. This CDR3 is CASSFGLQGYEQYF. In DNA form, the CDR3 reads TGCGCCAGCAGCTTTGGCCTACAGGGATACGAGCAGTACTTC.

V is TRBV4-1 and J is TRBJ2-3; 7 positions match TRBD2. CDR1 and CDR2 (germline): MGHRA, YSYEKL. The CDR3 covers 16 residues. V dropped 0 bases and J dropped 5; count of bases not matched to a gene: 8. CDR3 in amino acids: CASSQDFRGGGDTQYF. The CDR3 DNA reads TGCGCCAGCAGCCAAGATTTTCGGGGCGGGGGAGATACGCAGTATTTT.

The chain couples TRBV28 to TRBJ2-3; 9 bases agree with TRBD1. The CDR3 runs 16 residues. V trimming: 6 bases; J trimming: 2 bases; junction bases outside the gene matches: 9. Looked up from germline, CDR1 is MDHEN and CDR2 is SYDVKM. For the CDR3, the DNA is TGTGCCAGCAGCCTCGGTGGGGACAGGGACACAGATACGCAGTATTTT. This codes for CASSLGGDRDTDTQYF. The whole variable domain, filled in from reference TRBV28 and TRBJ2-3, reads DVKVTQSSRYLVKRTGEKVFLECVQDMDHENMFWYRQDPGLGLRLIYFSYDVKMKEKGDIPEGYSVSREKKERFSLILESASTNQTSMYLCASSLGGDRDTDTQYFGPGTRLTVL.

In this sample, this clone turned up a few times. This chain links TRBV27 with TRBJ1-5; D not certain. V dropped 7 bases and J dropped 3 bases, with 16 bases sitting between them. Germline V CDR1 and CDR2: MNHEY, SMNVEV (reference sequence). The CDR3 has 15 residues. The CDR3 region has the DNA TGTGCCAGCAAAAAAGACTCCCTGGACAATCAGCCCCAGCATTTT. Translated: CASKKDSLDNQPQHF.

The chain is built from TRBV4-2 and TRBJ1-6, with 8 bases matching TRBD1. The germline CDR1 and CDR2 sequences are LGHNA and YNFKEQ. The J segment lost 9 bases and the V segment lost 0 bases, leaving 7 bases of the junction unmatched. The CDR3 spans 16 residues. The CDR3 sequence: CASSQDPRGRGSPLHF. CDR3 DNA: TGTGCCAGCAGCCAAGATCCCAGGGGGCGAGGTTCACCCCTCCACTTT.

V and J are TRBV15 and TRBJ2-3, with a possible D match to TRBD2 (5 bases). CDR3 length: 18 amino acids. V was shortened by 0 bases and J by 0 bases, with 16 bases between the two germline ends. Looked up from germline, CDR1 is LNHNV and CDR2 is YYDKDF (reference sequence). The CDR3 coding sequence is TGTGCCACCAGCAGAGATCTCGTCGGGCGGGTGAGCACAGATACGCAGTATTTT. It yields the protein CATSRDLVGRVSTDTQYF.

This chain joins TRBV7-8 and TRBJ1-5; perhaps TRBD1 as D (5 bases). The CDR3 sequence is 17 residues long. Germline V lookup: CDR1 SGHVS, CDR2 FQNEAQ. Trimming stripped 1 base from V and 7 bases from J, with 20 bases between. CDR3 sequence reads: CASSLEGQGQGGQPQHF. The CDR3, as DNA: TGTGCCAGCAGCTTAGAGGGGCAGGGCCAGGGCGGACAGCCCCAGCATTTT.

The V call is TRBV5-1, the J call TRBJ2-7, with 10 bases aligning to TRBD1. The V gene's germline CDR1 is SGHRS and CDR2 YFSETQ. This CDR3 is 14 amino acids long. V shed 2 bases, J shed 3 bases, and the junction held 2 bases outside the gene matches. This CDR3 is CASSLGQGVYEQYF. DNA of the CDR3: TGCGCCAGCAGCTTAGGACAGGGGGTCTACGAGCAGTACTTC. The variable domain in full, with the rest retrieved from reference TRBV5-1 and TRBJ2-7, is KAGVTQTPRYLIKTRGQQVTLSCSPISGHRSVSWYQQTPGQGLQFLFEYFSETQRNKGNFPGRFSGRQFSNSRSEMNVSTLELGDSALYLCASSLGQGVYEQYFGPGTRLTVT.

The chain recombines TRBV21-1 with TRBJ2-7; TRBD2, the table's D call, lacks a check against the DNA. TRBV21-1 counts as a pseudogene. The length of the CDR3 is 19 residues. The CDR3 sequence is CASSKANLDGRRSSYEQYF. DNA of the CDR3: TGTGCCAGCAGCAAGGCGAACCTAGACGGGAGGAGGAGCTCCTACGAGCAGTACTTC.

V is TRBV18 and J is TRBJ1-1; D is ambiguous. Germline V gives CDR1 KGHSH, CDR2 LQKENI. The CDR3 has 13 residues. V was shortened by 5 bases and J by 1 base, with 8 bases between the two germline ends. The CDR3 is CASSTETNTEAFF. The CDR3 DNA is TGTGCCAGCTCAACAGAGACGAACACTGAAGCTTTCTTT.

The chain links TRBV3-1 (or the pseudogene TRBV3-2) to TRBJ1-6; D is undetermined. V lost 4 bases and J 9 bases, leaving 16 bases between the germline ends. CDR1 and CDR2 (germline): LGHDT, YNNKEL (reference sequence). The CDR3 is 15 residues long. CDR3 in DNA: TGTGCCAGCAGCCCGGGTCCTTTTTCGGCTTCACCCCTCCACTTT. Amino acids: CASSPGPFSASPLHF.

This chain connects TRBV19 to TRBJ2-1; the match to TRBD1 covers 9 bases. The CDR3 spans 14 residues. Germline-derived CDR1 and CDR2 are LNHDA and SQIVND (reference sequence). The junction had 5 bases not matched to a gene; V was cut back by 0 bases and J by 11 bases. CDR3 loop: CASSIDMTGGKQFF. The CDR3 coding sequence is TGTGCCAGTAGTATAGACATGACAGGGGGTAAGCAGTTCTTC.

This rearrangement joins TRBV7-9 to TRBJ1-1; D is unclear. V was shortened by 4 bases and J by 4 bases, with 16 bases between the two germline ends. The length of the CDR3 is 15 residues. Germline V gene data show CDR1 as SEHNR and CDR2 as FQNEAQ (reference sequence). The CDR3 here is CASSSSGRLLTEAFF. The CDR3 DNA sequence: TGTGCCAGCAGCTCCAGCGGTAGACTGCTCACTGAAGCTTTCTTT. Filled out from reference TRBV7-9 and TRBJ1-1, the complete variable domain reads DTGVSQNPRHKITKRGQNVTFRCDPISEHNRLYWYRQTLGQGPEFLTYFQNEAQLEKSRLLSDRFSAERPKGSFSTLEIQRTEQGDSAMYLCASSSSGRLLTEAFFGQGTRLTVV.

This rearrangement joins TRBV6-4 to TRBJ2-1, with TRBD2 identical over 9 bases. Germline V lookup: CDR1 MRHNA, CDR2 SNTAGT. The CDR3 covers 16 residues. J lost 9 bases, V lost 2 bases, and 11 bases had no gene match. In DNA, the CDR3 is TGTGCCAGCAGTGACGTAGCAAGAAAGCGGGAGGCTGAGCAGTTCTTC. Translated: CASSDVARKREAEQFF.

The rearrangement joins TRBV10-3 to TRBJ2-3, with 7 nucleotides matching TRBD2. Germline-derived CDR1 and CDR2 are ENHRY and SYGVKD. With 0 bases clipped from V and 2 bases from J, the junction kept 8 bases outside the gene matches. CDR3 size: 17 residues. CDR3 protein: CAISESDTGGNTDTQYF. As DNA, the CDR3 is TGTGCCATCAGTGAGTCGGATACGGGAGGTAACACAGATACGCAGTATTTT.

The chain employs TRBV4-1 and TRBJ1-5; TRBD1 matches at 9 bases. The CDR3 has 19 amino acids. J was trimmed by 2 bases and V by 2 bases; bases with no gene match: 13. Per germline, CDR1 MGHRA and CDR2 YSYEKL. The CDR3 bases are TGCGCCAGCAGCCAAACGGTCCCGGGACAGGGTCTTGGCAATCAGCCCCAGCATTTT. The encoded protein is CASSQTVPGQGLGNQPQHF.

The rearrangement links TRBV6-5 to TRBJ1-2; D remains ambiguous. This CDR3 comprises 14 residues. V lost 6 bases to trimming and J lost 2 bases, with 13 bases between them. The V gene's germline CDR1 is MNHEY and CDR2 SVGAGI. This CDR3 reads CASRPGSFNYGYTF. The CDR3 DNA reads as TGTGCCAGCAGACCCGGGTCTTTCAACTATGGCTACACCTTC.

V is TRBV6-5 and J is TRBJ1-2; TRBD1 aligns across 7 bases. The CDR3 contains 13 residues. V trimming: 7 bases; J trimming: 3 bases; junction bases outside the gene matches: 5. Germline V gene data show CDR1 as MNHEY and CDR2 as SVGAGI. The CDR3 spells CASTKQGHYGYTF. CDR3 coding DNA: TGTGCCAGCACCAAACAGGGGCACTATGGCTACACCTTC.

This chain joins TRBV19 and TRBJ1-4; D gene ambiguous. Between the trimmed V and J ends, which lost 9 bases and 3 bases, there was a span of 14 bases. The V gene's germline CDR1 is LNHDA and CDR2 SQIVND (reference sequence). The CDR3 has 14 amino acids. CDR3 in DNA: TGTGCCAGCCAGGATGGCGCCGCTAATGAAAAACTGTTTTTT. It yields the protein CASQDGAANEKLFF.

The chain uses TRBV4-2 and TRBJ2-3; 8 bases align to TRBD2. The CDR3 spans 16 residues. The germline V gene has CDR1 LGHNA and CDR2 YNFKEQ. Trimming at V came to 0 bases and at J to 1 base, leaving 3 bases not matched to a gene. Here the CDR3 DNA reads TGTGCCAGCAGCCAAGAAGGTAGCGGGGGCACAGATACGCAGTATTTT. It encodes CASSQEGSGGTDTQYF.

The DNA of the CDR3 is TGTGCCAGCAGCTTAGGGCGGGCCTACGAGCAGTACTTC. Protein product: CASSLGRAYEQYF. The rearrangement links TRBV7-2 to TRBJ2-7, with a possible D match to TRBD2 (5 bases). Germline V gives CDR1 SGHTA, CDR2 FQGNSA. The V end was cut by 1 base, the J end by 2 bases, with 6 bases between. The CDR3 has 13 residues.

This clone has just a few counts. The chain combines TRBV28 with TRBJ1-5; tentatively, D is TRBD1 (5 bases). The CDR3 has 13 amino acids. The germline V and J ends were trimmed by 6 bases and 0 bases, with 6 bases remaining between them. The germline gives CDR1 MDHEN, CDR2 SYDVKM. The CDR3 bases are TGTGCCAGCAGCAGGGATAGCAATCAGCCCCAGCATTTT. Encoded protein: CASSRDSNQPQHF.